The 5 T cell receptor beta chains below were found in one sample sequenced in a study of cytomegalovirus exposure and HLA in healthy donors. Sequenced by immunoSEQ multiplex PCR; TCRdb stores in-frame clones only, minus some. This sample has about 88,000 clones, with about four fifths found just once. Sequencing was carried out using PBMCs. These receptors all stem from a woman between 18 and 29 years old in good health and CMV-seropositive.

The rearrangement links TRBV5-1 to TRBJ1-3; maybe TRBD1 (6 bases). The germline V gene has CDR1 SGHRS and CDR2 YFSETQ. There are 16 residues in the CDR3. V gave up 0 bases and J gave up 0 bases, with 10 bases separating them. DNA of the CDR3: TGCGCCAGCAGCTTGGAACCAGGGGACTCTGGAAACACCATATATTTT. Its translation is CASSLEPGDSGNTIYF.

The chain recombines TRBV5-3 with TRBJ2-3, with D maybe TRBD1 (6 bases). TRBV5-3 qualifies as an ORF whose function is uncertain. V dropped 1 base and J dropped 2 bases, with 11 bases sitting between them. The CDR3 is 15 amino acids. The CDR3 nucleotides read TGTGCCAGAAGCTTGACAGGGTTGAACACAGATACGCAGTATTTT. This encodes CARSLTGLNTDTQYF.

The chain is built from TRBV6-5 and TRBJ2-2; 7 bases are shared with TRBD1. CDR1 and CDR2 (germline): MNHEY, SVGAGI. The junction had 2 bases not matched to a gene; V was cut back by 2 bases and J by 2 bases. This CDR3 has 15 residues. The CDR3, as DNA: TGTGCCAGCAGTTACAGGGGGCTCAACACCGGGGAGCTGTTTTTT. The encoded protein is CASSYRGLNTGELFF.

The chain uses TRBV7-9 and TRBJ2-7; no reliable D call. The CDR3 totals 15 residues. Germline values: CDR1 SEHNR, CDR2 FQNEAQ (reference sequence). V lost 2 bases, J lost 2 bases, and 13 bases lay in between. Written as DNA, the CDR3 is TGTGCCAGCAGCTTACAAAGGAGCAGTACCTACGAGCAGTACTTC. Translated, it gives CASSLQRSSTYEQYF.

The chain links TRBV28 to TRBJ1-2; D is possibly TRBD1 (6 bases). Between the trimmed V and J ends, which lost 6 bases and 4 bases, there was a span of 15 bases. CDR3 length equals 14 residues. From germline, CDR1 is MDHEN and CDR2 SYDVKM. The DNA for the CDR3 is TGTGCCAGCAGCCGAACAGGGAGGGCCTATGGCTACACCTTC. It codes for CASSRTGRAYGYTF.